The present T cell receptor (beta chain) was sequenced within a study of T-cell memory formation after mild COVID-19. Between the trimmed V and J ends, which lost 4 bases and 4 bases, there was a span of 5 bases. The CDR3 runs to 12 residues. Germline-derived CDR1 and CDR2 are LGHDT and YNNKEL (reference sequence). Note on this clonotype: What it binds is not known.

Study findings and constraints: Second-wave clones reaching peak frequency on day 37 lacked confirmed SARS-CoV-2 specificity.

With constant-segment primers, 5'RACE yielded cDNA libraries of TCR alpha and TCR beta that carried sample barcodes and UMIs. One entry per CDR3 protein results from TCRdb running MiXCR on the 5' RACE reads. The data hold about 210,000 distinct CDR3 sequences, with around 26% observed a single time. This chain joins TRBV3-1 and TRBJ1-3; D call uncertain. Sequenced material: PBMCs or a T cell subset sorted from them (not recorded which). The origin of this receptor is an adult woman who had mild COVID-19 (a few samples of this study predate the infection). Cell type and time point are not known. Here the CDR3 DNA reads TGTGCCAGCAGCCGGGTCGGAAACACCATATATTTT. Protein sequence: CASSRVGNTIYF. The full variable domain, in which reference TRBV3-1 and TRBJ1-3 provide the parts outside the CDR3, is DTAVSQTPKYLVTQMGNDKSIKCEQNLGHDTMYWYKQDSKKFLKIMFSYNNKELIINETVPNRFSPKSPDKAHLNLHINSLELGDSAVYFCASSRVGNTIYFGEGSWLTVV.